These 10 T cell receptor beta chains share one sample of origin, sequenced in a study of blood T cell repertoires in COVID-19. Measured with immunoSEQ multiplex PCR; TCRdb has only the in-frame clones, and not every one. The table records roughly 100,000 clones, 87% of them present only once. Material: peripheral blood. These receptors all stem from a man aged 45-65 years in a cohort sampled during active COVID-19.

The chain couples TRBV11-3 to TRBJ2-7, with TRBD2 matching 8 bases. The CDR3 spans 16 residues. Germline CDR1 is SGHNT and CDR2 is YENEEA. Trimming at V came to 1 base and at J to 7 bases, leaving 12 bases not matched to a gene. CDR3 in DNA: TGTGCCAGCAGCTTAGCAGGCGGGGGGCCGACCGGGGAGCAGTACTTC. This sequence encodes CASSLAGGGPTGEQYF.

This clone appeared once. CDR3 in DNA: TGTGCCAGCAGTCCGAAGACTAGCGGGGCACAAGAGACCCAGTACTTC. Translation gives CASSPKTSGAQETQYF. The rearrangement uses TRBV6-2 or TRBV6-3 and TRBJ2-5; 11 nucleotides line up with TRBD2. Per germline, CDR1 MNHEY and CDR2 SVGEGT. With V trimmed by 5 bases and J by 2 bases, 7 bases remained unmatched. The CDR3 spans 16 residues.

CDR3 coding DNA: TGTGCCACCAGTGATTTGGGCAGGGGGAGAGCCGGGGAGCTGTTTTTT. This codes for CATSDLGRGRAGELFF. This rearrangement joins TRBV24-1 to TRBJ2-2; 7 bases line up with TRBD1. The trim removed 0 bases at V and 6 bases at J, leaving 6 bases unmatched. The germline V gene has CDR1 KGHDR and CDR2 SFDVKD. This CDR3 is 16 amino acids long.

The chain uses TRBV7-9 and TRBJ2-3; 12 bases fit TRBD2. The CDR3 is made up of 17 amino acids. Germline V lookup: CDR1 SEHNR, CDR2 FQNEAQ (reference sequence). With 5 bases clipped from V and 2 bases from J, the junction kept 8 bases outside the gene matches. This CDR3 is CASSPPTSGGNTDTQYF. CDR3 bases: TGTGCCAGCAGCCCACCGACTAGCGGGGGAAACACAGATACGCAGTATTTT.

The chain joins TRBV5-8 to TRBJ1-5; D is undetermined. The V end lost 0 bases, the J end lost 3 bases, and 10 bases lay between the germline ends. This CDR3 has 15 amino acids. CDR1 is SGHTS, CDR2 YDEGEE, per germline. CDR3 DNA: TGTGCCAGCAGCTTGGGGGCCGCGCTCAATCAGCCCCAGCATTTT. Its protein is CASSLGAALNQPQHF.

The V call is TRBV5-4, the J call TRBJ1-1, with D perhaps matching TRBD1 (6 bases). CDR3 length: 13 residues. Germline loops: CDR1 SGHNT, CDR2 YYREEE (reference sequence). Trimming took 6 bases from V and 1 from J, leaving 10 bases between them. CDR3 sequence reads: CASMQGWNTEAFF. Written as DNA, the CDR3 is TGTGCCAGCATGCAGGGGTGGAACACTGAAGCTTTCTTT. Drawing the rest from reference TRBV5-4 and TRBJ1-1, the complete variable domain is ETGVTQSPTHLIKTRGQQVTLRCSSQSGHNTVSWYQQALGQGPQFIFQYYREEENGRGNFPPRFSGLQFPNYSSELNVNALELDDSALYLCASMQGWNTEAFFGQGTRLTVV.

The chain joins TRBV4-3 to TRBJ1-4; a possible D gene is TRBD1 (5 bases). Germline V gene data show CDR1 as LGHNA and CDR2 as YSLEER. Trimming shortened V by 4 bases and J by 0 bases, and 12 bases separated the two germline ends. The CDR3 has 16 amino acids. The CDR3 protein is CASSPVGGTTNEKLFF. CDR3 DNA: TGCGCCAGCAGCCCCGTTGGGGGGACAACTAATGAAAAACTGTTTTTT.

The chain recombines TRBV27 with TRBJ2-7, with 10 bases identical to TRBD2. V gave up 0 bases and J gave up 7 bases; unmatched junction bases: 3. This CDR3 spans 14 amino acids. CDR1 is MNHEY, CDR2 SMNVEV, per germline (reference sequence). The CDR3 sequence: CASSLSRLAGEQYF. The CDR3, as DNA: TGTGCCAGCAGTTTATCGAGACTAGCGGGTGAGCAGTACTTC.

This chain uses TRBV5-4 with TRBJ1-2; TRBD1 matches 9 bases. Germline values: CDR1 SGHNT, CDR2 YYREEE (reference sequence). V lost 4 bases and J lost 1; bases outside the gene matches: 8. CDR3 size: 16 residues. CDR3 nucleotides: TGTGCCAGCAGCGACGGACAGGGGTTTGGTAACTATGGCTACACCTTC. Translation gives CASSDGQGFGNYGYTF.

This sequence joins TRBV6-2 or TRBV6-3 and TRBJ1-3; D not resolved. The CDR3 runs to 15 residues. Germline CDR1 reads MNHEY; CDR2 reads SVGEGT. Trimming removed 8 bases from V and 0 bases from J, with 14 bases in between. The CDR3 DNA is TGTGCCAGCGGCCCTCGGAGAAGCTCTGGAAACACCATATATTTT. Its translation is CASGPRRSSGNTIYF.